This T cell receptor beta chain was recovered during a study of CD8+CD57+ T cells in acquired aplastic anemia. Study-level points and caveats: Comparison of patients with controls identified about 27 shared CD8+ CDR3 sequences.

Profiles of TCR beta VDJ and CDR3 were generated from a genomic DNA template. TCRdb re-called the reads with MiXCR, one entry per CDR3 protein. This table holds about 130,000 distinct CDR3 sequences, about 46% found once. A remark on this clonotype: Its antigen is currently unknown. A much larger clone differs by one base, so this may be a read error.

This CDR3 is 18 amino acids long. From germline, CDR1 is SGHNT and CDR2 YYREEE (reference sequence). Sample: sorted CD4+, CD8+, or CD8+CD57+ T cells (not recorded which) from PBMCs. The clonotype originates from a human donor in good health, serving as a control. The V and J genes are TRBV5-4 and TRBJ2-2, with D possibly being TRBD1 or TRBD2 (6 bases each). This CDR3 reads CASSLWARADRNTGGLFF. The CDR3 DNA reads TGTGCCAGCAGCTTGTGGGCTCGAGCGGACAGAAACACCGGGGGGCTGTTTTTT.